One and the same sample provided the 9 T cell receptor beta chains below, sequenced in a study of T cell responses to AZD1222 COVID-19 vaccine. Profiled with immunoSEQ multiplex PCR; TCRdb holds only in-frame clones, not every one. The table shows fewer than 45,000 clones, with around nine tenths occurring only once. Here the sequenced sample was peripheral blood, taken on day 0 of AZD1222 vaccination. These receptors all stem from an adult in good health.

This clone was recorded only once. CDR3 amino acids: CASSRETSGRGYGELFF. DNA of the CDR3: TGTGCCAGCAGCCGAGAGACTAGCGGGAGGGGATACGGGGAGCTGTTTTTT. V and J are TRBV6-6 and TRBJ2-2; 14 nucleotides align to TRBD2. There are 17 residues in the CDR3. With V trimmed by 6 bases and J by 7 bases, 10 bases remained unmatched. CDR1 and CDR2 (germline): MNHNY, SVGAGI (reference sequence).

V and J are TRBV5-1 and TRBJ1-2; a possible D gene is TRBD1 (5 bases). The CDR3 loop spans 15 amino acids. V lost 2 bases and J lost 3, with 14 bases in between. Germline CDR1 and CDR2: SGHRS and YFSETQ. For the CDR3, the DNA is TGCGCCAGCAGCTTAGGAGGGGCTGGGGACTATGGCTACACCTTC. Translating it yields CASSLGGAGDYGYTF.

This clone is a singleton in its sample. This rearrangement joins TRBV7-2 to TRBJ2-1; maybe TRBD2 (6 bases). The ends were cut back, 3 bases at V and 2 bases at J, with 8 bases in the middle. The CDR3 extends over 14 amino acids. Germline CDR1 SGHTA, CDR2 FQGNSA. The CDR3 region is CASSLWGAYNEQFF. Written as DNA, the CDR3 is TGTGCCAGCAGCTTGTGGGGGGCCTACAATGAGCAGTTCTTC.

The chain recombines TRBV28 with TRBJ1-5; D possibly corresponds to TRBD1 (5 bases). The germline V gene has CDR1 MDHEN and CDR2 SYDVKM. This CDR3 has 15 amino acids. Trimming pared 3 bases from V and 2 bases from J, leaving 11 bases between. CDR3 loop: CASSFGGRGNQPQHF. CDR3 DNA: TGTGCCAGCAGTTTTGGGGGGAGAGGCAATCAGCCCCAGCATTTT.

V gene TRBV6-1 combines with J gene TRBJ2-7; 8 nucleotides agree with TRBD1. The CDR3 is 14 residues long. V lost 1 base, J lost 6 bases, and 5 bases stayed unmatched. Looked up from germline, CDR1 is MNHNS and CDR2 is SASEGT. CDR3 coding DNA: TGTGCCAGCAGTGAAGGTCAGGGGGCCAGCGAGCAGTACTTC. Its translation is CASSEGQGASEQYF.

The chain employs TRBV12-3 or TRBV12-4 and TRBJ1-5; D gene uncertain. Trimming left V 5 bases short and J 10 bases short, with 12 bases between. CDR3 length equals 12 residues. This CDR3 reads CASSLGPYPQHF. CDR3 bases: TGTGCCAGCAGTCTAGGCCCCTACCCCCAGCATTTT.

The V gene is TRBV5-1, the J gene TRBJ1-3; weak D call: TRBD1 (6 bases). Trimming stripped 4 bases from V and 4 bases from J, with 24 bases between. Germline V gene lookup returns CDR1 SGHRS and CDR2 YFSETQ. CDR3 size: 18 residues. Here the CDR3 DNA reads TGCGCCAGCAGCGCCTCACCGGGACGACTAAGGGGGGGAAACACCATATATTTT. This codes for CASSASPGRLRGGNTIYF.

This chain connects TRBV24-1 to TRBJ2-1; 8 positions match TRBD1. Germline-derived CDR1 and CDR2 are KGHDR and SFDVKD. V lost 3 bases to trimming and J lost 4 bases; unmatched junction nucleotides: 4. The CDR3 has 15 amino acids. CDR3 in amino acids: CATSDGGTGYNEQFF. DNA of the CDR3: TGTGCCACCAGTGATGGAGGGACAGGTTACAATGAGCAGTTCTTC.

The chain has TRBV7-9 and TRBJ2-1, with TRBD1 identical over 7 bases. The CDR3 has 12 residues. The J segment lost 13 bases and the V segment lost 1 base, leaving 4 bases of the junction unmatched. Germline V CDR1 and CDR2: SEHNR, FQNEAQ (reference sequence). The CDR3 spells CASSLGTGPQFF. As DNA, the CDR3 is TGTGCCAGCAGCTTAGGGACAGGCCCCCAGTTCTTC.